This T cell receptor beta chain originates from a study of PD-L1 blockade in urothelial cancer. Whole-study context: Males with bladder-origin urothelial cancer constituted twenty-five of 29 patients. Analyses used blood from 3 weeks (second dose) and 6 weeks after treatment start. The study recovered a median of 141,255 T cells per blood sample.

Each PCR contained spiked-in synthetic TCR analog templates. Sequencing was performed with immunoSEQ multiplex PCR; in TCRdb, only in-frame clones are kept and a portion is missing. The top ten hold around 7.7% of the sample, which has over 70,000 clones, approximately 87% seen once. The time point was: peripheral blood 6 weeks after treatment start. The CDR3 has 13 amino acids. The germline V gene has CDR1 MNHEY and CDR2 SVGAGI. Losses at the gene ends were 2 bases for V and 9 bases for J; bases not matched to a gene: 3. This specimen consisted of PBMCs, obtained around atezolizumab (anti-PD-L1) treatment. The clonotype originates from a man in his 70s with urothelial cancer. The chain carries TRBV6-5 and TRBJ2-1, with 8 bases that match TRBD2. In nucleotides, the CDR3 is TGTGCCAGCAGTTACAGCGGGGGCGGTGAGCAGTTCTTC. It is translated as CASSYSGGGEQFF.